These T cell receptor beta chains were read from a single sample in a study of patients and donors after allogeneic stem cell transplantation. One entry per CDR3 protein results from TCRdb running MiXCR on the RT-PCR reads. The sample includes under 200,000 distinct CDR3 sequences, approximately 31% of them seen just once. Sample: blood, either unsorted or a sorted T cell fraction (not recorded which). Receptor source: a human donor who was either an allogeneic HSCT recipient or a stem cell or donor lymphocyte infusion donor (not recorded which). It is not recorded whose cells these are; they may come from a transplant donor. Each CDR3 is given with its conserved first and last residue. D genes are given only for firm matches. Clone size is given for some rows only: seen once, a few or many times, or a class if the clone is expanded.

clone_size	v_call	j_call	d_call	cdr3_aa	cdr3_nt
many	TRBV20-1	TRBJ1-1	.	CSARFGGVNTEAFF	TGCAGTGCTAGATTCGGGGGGGTGAACACTGAAGCTTTCTTT
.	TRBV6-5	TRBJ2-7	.	CASSYSWGMRVYEQYF	TGTGCCAGCAGTTACTCGTGGGGAATGAGGGTCTACGAGCAGTACTTC
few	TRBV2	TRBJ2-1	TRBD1	CASSNPGQGIIGEQFF	TGTGCCAGCAGTAACCCCGGACAGGGGATTATCGGTGAGCAGTTCTTC
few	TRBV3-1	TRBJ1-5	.	CASSQGSKSNQPQHF	TGTGCCAGCAGCCAAGGGAGTAAGAGCAATCAGCCCCAGCATTTT
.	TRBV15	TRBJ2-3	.	CATSDREGTDTQYF	TGTGCCACTAGCGACAGGGAGGGCACAGATACGCAGTATTTT
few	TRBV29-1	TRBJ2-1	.	CSVEDPPIRDEQFF	TGCAGCGTTGAGGACCCACCTATTCGCGATGAGCAGTTCTTC
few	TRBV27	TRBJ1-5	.	CASSSRRVRPQHF	TGTGCCAGCAGTTCCCGAAGGGTGAGGCCCCAGCATTTT
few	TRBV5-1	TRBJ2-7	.	CASRPKWSRTSYEQYF	TGCGCCAGCAGGCCGAAGTGGAGCAGGACCTCCTACGAGCAGTACTTC
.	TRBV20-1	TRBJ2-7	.	CSASNAVHSYEQYF	TGCAGTGCTAGCAATGCCGTTCACTCCTACGAGCAGTACTTC
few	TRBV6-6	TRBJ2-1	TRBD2	CASSPGLAGSYNEQFF	TGTGCCAGCAGTCCCGGACTAGCGGGATCTTACAATGAGCAGTTCTTC
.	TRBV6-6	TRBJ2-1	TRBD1	CASSTADRVGNEQFF	TGTGCCAGCAGTACCGCGGACAGGGTTGGGAATGAGCAGTTCTTC
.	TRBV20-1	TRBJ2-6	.	CTSLDPGANVLTF	TGCACCTCGCTGGACCCTGGAGCCAACGTCCTGACTTTC
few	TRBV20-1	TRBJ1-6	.	CSARVSGSNSPLHF	TGCAGTGCTAGAGTGTCCGGCAGTAATTCACCCCTCCACTTT
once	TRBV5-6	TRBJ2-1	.	CASRGGHDEQFF	TGTGCCAGCAGAGGAGGGCATGATGAGCAGTTCTTC
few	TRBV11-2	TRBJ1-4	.	CASSLVGSTNEKLFF	TGTGCCAGCAGCTTAGTGGGCTCAACTAATGAAAAACTGTTTTTT
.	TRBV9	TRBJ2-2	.	CASSVTGSLNTGELFF	TGTGCCAGCAGCGTTACCGGGAGTTTGAACACCGGGGAGCTGTTTTTT
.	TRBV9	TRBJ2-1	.	CASSAWEETEYNEQFF	TGCGCCAGCAGCGCCTGGGAGGAGACGGAATACAATGAGCAGTTCTTC
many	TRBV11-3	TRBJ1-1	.	CASSSRPTGEAFF	TGTGCCAGCAGCTCAAGACCTACAGGGGAAGCTTTCTTT
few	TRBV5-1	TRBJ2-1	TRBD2	CASSSRYALAGESSEQFF	TGCGCCAGCAGCTCCCGATACGCACTAGCGGGAGAATCCAGTGAGCAGTTCTTC
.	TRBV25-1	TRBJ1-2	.	CASSDRGIRYGYTF	TGTGCCAGCAGTGATCGGGGGATCCGCTATGGCTACACCTTC
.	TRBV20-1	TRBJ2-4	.	CSARDLAGVRGIQYF	TGCAGTGCTAGAGATTTGGCAGGGGTTCGGGGCATTCAGTACTTC
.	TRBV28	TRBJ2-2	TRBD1	CASSLFGGTVTTGELFF	TGTGCCAGCAGTTTATTTGGTGGGACAGTCACCACCGGGGAGCTGTTTTTT
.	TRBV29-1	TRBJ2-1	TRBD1	CSVQGAYNEQFF	TGCAGCGTTCAGGGGGCGTACAATGAGCAGTTCTTC
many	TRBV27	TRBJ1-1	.	CASSSGLPNTEAFF	TGTGCCAGCAGCTCCGGCCTACCGAACACTGAAGCTTTCTTT
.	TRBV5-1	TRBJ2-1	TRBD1	CALGQGVNEQFF	TGCGCCTTAGGACAGGGAGTAAATGAGCAGTTCTTC
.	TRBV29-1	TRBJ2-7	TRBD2	CSVAAGVSYEQYF	TGCAGCGTTGCGGCGGGGGTCTCCTACGAGCAGTACTTC
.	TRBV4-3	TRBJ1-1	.	CAAIPPRPGRDTEAFF	TGCGCCGCAATCCCCCCTAGGCCGGGAAGGGACACTGAAGCTTTCTTT
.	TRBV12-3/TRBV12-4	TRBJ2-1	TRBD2	CASSRLAGGAYNEQFF	TGTGCCAGCAGCCGGCTAGCGGGAGGTGCCTACAATGAGCAGTTCTTC
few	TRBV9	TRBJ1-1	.	CASSVEGTEAFF	TGTGCCAGCAGCGTAGAGGGGACTGAAGCTTTCTTT
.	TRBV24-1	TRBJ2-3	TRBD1	CATSDFGVLGQGTDTQYF	TGTGCCACCAGTGATTTTGGGGTTCTAGGACAGGGGACAGATACGCAGTATTTT
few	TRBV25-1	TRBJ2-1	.	CASSAGTSRYNEQFF	TGTGCCAGCAGTGCCGGGACCAGCAGATACAATGAGCAGTTCTTC
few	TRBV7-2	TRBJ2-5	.	CASSLERPPKTQYF	TGTGCCAGCAGCTTAGAACGGCCCCCAAAGACCCAGTACTTC
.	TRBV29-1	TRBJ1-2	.	CSVEDLTYEGDGYTF	TGCAGCGTTGAAGACTTGACGTACGAAGGGGATGGCTACACCTTC
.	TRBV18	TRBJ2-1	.	CASSTGAKEQFF	TGTGCCAGCTCGACGGGGGCCAAAGAGCAGTTCTTC
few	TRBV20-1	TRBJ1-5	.	CSAIDRQYNQPQHF	TGCAGTGCAATTGACAGGCAATACAATCAGCCCCAGCATTTT
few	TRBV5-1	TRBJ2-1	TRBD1	CASSLVVQGAGNEQFF	TGCGCCAGCAGCTTGGTCGTTCAGGGGGCTGGCAATGAGCAGTTCTTC
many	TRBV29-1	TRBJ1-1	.	CSAGRDTGNAEAFF	TGCAGCGCCGGACGGGATACAGGGAACGCTGAAGCTTTCTTT
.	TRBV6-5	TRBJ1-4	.	CASSRQTARNEKLFF	TGTGCCAGCAGCCGCCAGACAGCCCGAAATGAAAAACTGTTTTTT
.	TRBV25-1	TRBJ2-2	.	CASSPSVRGTELFF	TGTGCCAGCAGCCCCTCGGTACGGGGCACGGAGCTGTTTTTT
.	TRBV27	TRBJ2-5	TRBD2	CASSFLAGGPQETQYF	TGTGCCAGCAGTTTTCTAGCGGGAGGCCCTCAAGAGACCCAGTACTTC
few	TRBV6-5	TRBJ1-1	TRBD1	CASGQGVNTEAFF	TGTGCCAGCGGGCAGGGGGTGAACACTGAAGCTTTCTTT
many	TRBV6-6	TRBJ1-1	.	CASWGGMNTEAFF	TGTGCCAGCTGGGGCGGGATGAACACTGAAGCTTTCTTT
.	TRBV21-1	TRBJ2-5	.	CASKSGRKRETQYF	TGTGCCAGCAAATCAGGGAGAAAGAGGGAGACCCAGTACTTC
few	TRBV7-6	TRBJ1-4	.	CASSLGPGQRNEKLFF	TGTGCCAGCAGCTTAGGTCCGGGACAACGTAATGAAAAACTGTTTTTT
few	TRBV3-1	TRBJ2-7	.	CASSRDTYEQYF	TGTGCCAGCAGCCGCGATACCTACGAGCAGTACTTC
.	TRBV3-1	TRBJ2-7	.	CASSPGDRTHF	TGTGCCAGCAGCCCGGGGGACCGCACTCACTTC
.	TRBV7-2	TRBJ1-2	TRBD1	CASSSDRGKRGYTF	TGTGCCAGCAGCTCCGACAGGGGGAAGCGTGGCTACACCTTC
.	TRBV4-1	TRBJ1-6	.	CASSQWWDWNNSPLHF	TGCGCCAGCAGCCAATGGTGGGATTGGAACAATTCACCCCTCCACTTT
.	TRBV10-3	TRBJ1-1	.	CASSGTRNTEAFF	TGTGCCTCATCGGGTACGAGGAACACTGAAGCTTTCTTT
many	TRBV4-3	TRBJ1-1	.	CASSQDRGSLGGTEAFF	TGCGCCAGCAGCCAAGATCGCGGCAGCCTGGGGGGCACTGAAGCTTTCTTT
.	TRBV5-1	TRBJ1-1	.	CASQGGGILNTEAFF	TGCGCCAGCCAGGGCGGGGGTATTTTGAACACTGAAGCTTTCTTT
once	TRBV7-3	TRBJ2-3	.	CASSLGRTDTQYF	TGTGCCAGCAGCTTAGGAAGAACAGATACGCAGTATTTT
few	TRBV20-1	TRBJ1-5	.	CSARAPNQPQHF	TGCAGTGCTAGAGCGCCGAATCAGCCCCAGCATTTT
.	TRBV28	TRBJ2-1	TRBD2	CASSPGPRLAGALNEQFF	TGTGCCAGCAGTCCAGGTCCCCGACTAGCGGGAGCCCTCAATGAGCAGTTCTTC
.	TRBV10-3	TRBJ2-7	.	CAIGGNVYEQYF	TGTGCCATCGGGGGGAACGTTTACGAGCAGTACTTC
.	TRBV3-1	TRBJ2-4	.	CGKNIQYF	TGTGGCAAAAACATTCAGTACTTC
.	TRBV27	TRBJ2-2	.	CASSTIPGELFF	TGTGCCAGCAGTACCATCCCCGGGGAGCTGTTTTTT
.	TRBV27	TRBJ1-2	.	CASSDYGGHFGYTF	TGTGCCAGCAGCGATTACGGGGGGCATTTTGGCTACACCTTC
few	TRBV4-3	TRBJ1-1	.	CASSQDSRAKMNTEAFF	TGCGCCAGCAGCCAAGATAGCAGGGCCAAGATGAACACTGAAGCTTTCTTT
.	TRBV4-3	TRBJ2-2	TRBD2	CASSQWGLDETGELFF	TGCGCCAGCAGCCAGTGGGGACTAGATGAAACCGGGGAGCTGTTTTTT